One sample yielded the 20 T cell receptor beta chains listed below, sequenced in a study of T cells after yellow fever vaccination. In TCRdb, the 5' RACE reads were re-called with MiXCR into one record per CDR3 protein. Of fewer than 450,000 distinct CDR3 sequences in the sample, approximately 4% were seen once. Sample: PBMCs, taken 5 days after the yellow fever booster vaccination. These receptors all come from a man aged 18 to 29 who received the YFV17D yellow fever vaccine.

The chain employs TRBV7-2 and TRBJ2-7, with 7 bases fitting TRBD1. V lost 2 bases and J lost 5; bases outside the gene matches: 9. Germline-derived CDR1 and CDR2 are SGHTA and FQGNSA. The CDR3 runs 15 residues. Here the CDR3 DNA reads TGTGCCAGCAGCTTACCCCGGGACAGAAGGGACGAGCAGTACGTC. As protein: CASSLPRDRRDEQYV.

V is TRBV19 and J is TRBJ2-5; 8 bases align to TRBD2. The ends lost 8 bases at V and 5 bases at J; junction bases unmatched: 13. This CDR3 has 15 amino acids. Germline CDR1 and CDR2: LNHDA and SQIVND (reference sequence). This CDR3 reads CASGLRLAGSETQYF. CDR3 DNA: TGTGCCAGTGGACTGAGATTAGCGGGAAGCGAGACCCAGTACTTC.

This clonotype was counted at least ten times. The genes are TRBV20-1 and TRBJ2-5; 9 nucleotides line up with TRBD1. CDR3 length equals 12 residues. Germline loops: CDR1 DFQATT, CDR2 SNEGSKA (reference sequence). V trimming: 6 bases; J trimming: 5 bases; junction bases outside the gene matches: 4. In nucleotides, the CDR3 is TGCAGTGCAGGACAGGGGCAGGAGACCCAGTACTTC. Translating it yields CSAGQGQETQYF.

This clonotype showed up many times. The chain links TRBV5-1 to TRBJ2-7; 8 bases match TRBD2. This CDR3 is built from 14 residues. Trimming cost V 4 bases and J 2 bases; bases outside gene matches: 5. Germline V CDR1 and CDR2: SGHRS, YFSETQ. This chain's CDR3 is CASSQLAEAYEQYF. CDR3 nucleotide sequence: TGCGCCAGCAGCCAACTAGCGGAAGCCTACGAGCAGTACTTC. The entire variable domain, with the rest obtained from reference TRBV5-1 and TRBJ2-7, is as follows: KAGVTQTPRYLIKTRGQQVTLSCSPISGHRSVSWYQQTPGQGLQFLFEYFSETQRNKGNFPGRFSGRQFSNSRSEMNVSTLELGDSALYLCASSQLAEAYEQYFGPGTRLTVT.

The chain uses TRBV27 and TRBJ1-2; tentative D call: TRBD1 (6 bases). Trimming shortened V by 4 bases and J by 2 bases, and 11 bases separated the two germline ends. From germline, CDR1 is MNHEY and CDR2 SMNVEV (reference sequence). The CDR3 runs 14 residues. This CDR3 reads CASSSLQGNYGYTF. CDR3 nucleotides: TGTGCCAGCAGTTCCCTACAGGGAAACTATGGCTACACCTTC.

This clonotype was recorded at least ten times. The CDR3 sequence: CASSYAGQEISNYGYTF. The CDR3 DNA reads as TGCGCCAGCAGCTACGCGGGACAGGAGATCTCTAACTATGGCTACACCTTC. The chain links TRBV5-1 to TRBJ1-2; 8 nucleotides agree with TRBD1. CDR1 is SGHRS, CDR2 YFSETQ, per germline. The CDR3 is 17 amino acids. With 3 bases clipped from V and 0 bases from J, the junction kept 10 bases outside the gene matches.

This chain links TRBV9 with TRBJ2-5; D not certain. This CDR3 is 14 amino acids long. Trimming pared 0 bases from V and 1 base from J, leaving 7 bases between. The germline gives CDR1 SGDLS, CDR2 YYNGEE. The CDR3, as DNA: TGTGCCAGCAGCGTAGGAAATAGCCAAGAGACCCAGTACTTC. Protein sequence: CASSVGNSQETQYF.

V usage is TRBV19 and J usage is TRBJ1-5; no reliable D call. Germline-derived CDR1 and CDR2 are LNHDA and SQIVND (reference sequence). Trimming stripped 3 bases from V and 2 bases from J, with 14 bases between. The CDR3 contains 16 residues. CDR3 nucleotides: TGTGCCAGTAGTATTAGGCCTGGGGAAGGCAATCAGCCCCAGCATTTT. It yields the protein CASSIRPGEGNQPQHF.

The chain combines TRBV20-1 with TRBJ1-2; D not resolved. Germline values: CDR1 DFQATT, CDR2 SNEGSKA (reference sequence). The CDR3 totals 12 residues. V dropped 6 bases and J dropped 0 bases, with 8 bases sitting between them. CDR3 sequence (DNA): TGCAGTGCGGGCGGGGCTAACTATGGCTACACCTTC. This sequence encodes CSAGGANYGYTF.

This clonotype appeared a few times. The V and J genes are TRBV29-1 and TRBJ1-1, with D unclear. CDR3 length equals 15 residues. Germline V gene sequence: CDR1 SQVTM, CDR2 ANQGSEA. The CDR3 coding sequence is TGCTGCGGGGTGGGTTCAATCGGGCAGAACACTGAAGCTTTCTTT. Residues: CCGVGSIGQNTEAFF.

This clonotype came up a few times. The genes are TRBV7-8 and TRBJ1-1, with a possible D match to TRBD1 (5 bases). CDR3 length equals 15 residues. Between the trimmed V and J ends, which lost 2 bases and 1 base, there was a span of 11 bases. Germline CDR1 reads SGHVS; CDR2 reads FQNEAQ. DNA of the CDR3: TGTGCCAGCAGCTTACCTCCCGGACAGAACACTGAAGCTTTCTTT. Protein: CASSLPPGQNTEAFF.

The CDR3: CASSSRTGGGEKLFF. CDR3 nucleotide sequence: TGTGCCAGCAGCTCCAGGACAGGGGGAGGGGAAAAACTGTTTTTT. The chain carries TRBV7-9 and TRBJ1-4, with 10 positions matching TRBD1. The CDR3 spans 15 residues. Germline loops: CDR1 SEHNR, CDR2 FQNEAQ (reference sequence). V dropped 4 bases and J dropped 8; count of bases not matched to a gene: 7.

This clonotype has ten or more counts. At one end, the junction sequence differs from germline, possibly due to a read error. J is TRBJ2-2 and V is TRBV27; 8 bases agree with TRBD2. The germline gives CDR1 MNHEY, CDR2 SMNVEV (reference sequence). This CDR3 has 11 amino acids. The CDR3 nucleotides are TGTGCCAGCAGCCCCGGGGGGGAACTGTTTTTT. This sequence encodes CASSPGGELFF.

This clonotype was found many times. The genes are TRBV28 and TRBJ2-1, with a possible D match to TRBD2 (6 bases). Trimming left V 0 bases short and J 5 bases short, with 23 bases between. CDR1 MDHEN and CDR2 SYDVKM come from the germline V gene. The CDR3 length is 19 residues. The CDR3 protein is CASSLWARTKKNPHNEQFF. The CDR3 nucleotides read TGTGCCAGCAGTTTATGGGCGAGGACTAAGAAAAACCCCCACAATGAGCAGTTCTTC.

The CDR3 loop is CASGARTGNSGNTIYF. CDR3 DNA sequence: TGTGCTAGTGGTGCTCGGACAGGGAACTCTGGAAACACCATATATTTT. This chain uses TRBV12-5 with TRBJ1-3, with 8 bases fitting TRBD1. Germline CDR1 is LGHNT and CDR2 is FRNRAP. The V and J ends lost 5 bases and 0 bases, in that order; junction bases with no gene match: 6. The CDR3 extends over 16 amino acids.

By proportion, this clonotype is medium-sized (0.01 to 0.1%). This chain links TRBV29-1 with TRBJ1-1; the D is unclear. The CDR3 length is 12 residues. Germline values: CDR1 SQVTM, CDR2 ANQGSEA. V was clipped by 3 bases and J by 6 bases, with 11 bases between them. The DNA of the CDR3 is TGCAGCGTTGATGCGGGCAACGCTGAAGCTTTCTTT. This sequence encodes CSVDAGNAEAFF.

This clonotype was counted many times. The chain combines TRBV7-8 with TRBJ2-2; D is perhaps TRBD1 or TRBD2 (5 bases each). Germline CDR1 SGHVS, CDR2 FQNEAQ. V gave up 5 bases and J gave up 0 bases, with 13 bases separating them. The CDR3 has 16 residues. Written as DNA, the CDR3 is TGTGCCAGCAGCCTCCGGGACCCTACGAACACCGGGGAGCTGTTTTTT. As protein: CASSLRDPTNTGELFF.

The chain has TRBV20-1 and TRBJ2-7; D gene uncertain. Looked up from germline, CDR1 is DFQATT and CDR2 is SNEGSKA (reference sequence). This CDR3 comprises 11 residues. With 5 bases removed from V and 3 bases from J, the gap between germline ends came to 8 bases. As DNA, the CDR3 is TGCAGTGCTCAAGATAACTACGAGCAGTACGTC. Translation gives CSAQDNYEQYV.

The V and J genes are TRBV25-1 and TRBJ1-3; D call uncertain. The CDR3 sequence is 14 residues long. Trimming shortened V by 5 bases and J by 2 bases, and 10 bases separated the two germline ends. CDR1 is MGHDK, CDR2 SYGVNS, per germline. The CDR3 loop reads CASSNAYTGNTIYF. The CDR3 bases are TGTGCCAGCAGTAACGCCTATACTGGAAACACCATATATTTT.

The chain has TRBV3-1 and TRBJ2-7; D uncertain. V was shortened by 4 bases and J by 5 bases, with 9 bases between the two germline ends. The CDR3 has 12 residues. Looked up from germline, CDR1 is LGHDT and CDR2 is YNNKEL (reference sequence). The CDR3 spells CASSPRAHEQYF. The CDR3 bases are TGTGCCAGCAGCCCCCGTGCACACGAGCAGTACTTC.